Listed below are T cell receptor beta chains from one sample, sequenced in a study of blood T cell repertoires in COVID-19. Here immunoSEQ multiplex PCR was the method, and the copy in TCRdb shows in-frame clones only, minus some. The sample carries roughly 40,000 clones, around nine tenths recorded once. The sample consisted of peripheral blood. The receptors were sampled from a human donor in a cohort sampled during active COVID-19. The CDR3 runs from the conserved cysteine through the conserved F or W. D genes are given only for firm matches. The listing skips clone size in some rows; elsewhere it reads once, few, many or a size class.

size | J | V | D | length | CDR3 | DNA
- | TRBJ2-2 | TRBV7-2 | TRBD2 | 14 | CASTSGGPIGELFF | TGTGCCAGCACCTCGGGGGGGCCGATCGGGGAGCTGTTTTTT
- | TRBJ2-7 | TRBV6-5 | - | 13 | CASSHGQNYEQYF | TGTGCCAGCAGTCACGGACAGAACTACGAGCAGTACTTC
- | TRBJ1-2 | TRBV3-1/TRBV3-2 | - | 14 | CASSQGGAAYGYTF | TGTGCCAGCAGCCAAGGTGGGGCGGCCTATGGCTACACCTTC
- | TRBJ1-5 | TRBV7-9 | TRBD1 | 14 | CASSLGQGDQPQHF | TGTGCCAGCAGCCTCGGACAGGGGGATCAGCCCCAGCATTTT
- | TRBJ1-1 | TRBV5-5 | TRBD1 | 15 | CASSFTLQGGTEAFF | TGTGCCAGCAGCTTTACCTTACAGGGGGGCACTGAAGCTTTCTTT
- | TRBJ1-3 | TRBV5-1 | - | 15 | CASSFTGSSGNTIYF | TGCGCCAGCAGCTTTACAGGGAGCTCTGGAAACACCATATATTTT
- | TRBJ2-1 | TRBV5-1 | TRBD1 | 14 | CASSLGDRGNEQFF | TGCGCCAGCAGCTTGGGCGACAGGGGAAATGAGCAGTTCTTC
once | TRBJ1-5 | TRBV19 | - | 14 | CASSIGVGGQPQHF | TGTGCCAGTAGTATTGGGGTCGGGGGTCAGCCCCAGCATTTT
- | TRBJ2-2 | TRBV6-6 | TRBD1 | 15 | CASSGGQVGTGELFF | TGTGCCAGCAGTGGGGGACAGGTCGGCACCGGGGAGCTGTTTTTT
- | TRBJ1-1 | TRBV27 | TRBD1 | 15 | CASSPGGQGAAEAFF | TGTGCCAGCAGTCCTGGGGGACAGGGGGCGGCTGAAGCTTTCTTT
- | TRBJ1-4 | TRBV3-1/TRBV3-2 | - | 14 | CASSVDKFYEKLFF | TGTGCCAGCAGCGTCGACAAGTTCTATGAAAAACTGTTTTTT
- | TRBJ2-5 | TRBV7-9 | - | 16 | CASSAKTDVAQETQYF | TGTGCCAGCAGCGCGAAGACAGACGTTGCCCAAGAGACCCAGTACTTC
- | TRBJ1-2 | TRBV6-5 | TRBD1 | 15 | CASQPATGPLNGYTF | TGTGCCAGCCAACCAGCGACAGGGCCTCTTAATGGCTACACCTTC
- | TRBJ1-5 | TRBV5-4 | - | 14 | CASSKQGYNQPQHF | TGTGCCAGCAGCAAACAGGGATACAATCAGCCCCAGCATTTT
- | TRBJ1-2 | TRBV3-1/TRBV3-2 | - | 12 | CASSPTGFGYTF | TGTGCCAGCAGCCCAACGGGGTTTGGCTACACCTTC
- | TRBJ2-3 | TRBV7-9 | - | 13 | CASSFDSTDTQYF | TGTGCCAGCAGCTTTGACTCCACAGATACGCAGTATTTT
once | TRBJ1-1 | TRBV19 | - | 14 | CASSDRGGFTEAFF | TGTGCCAGTAGTGACCGTGGGGGGTTCACTGAAGCTTTCTTT
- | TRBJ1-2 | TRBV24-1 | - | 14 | CATSDFARAYGYTF | TGTGCCACCAGTGATTTTGCCAGGGCGTATGGCTACACCTTC
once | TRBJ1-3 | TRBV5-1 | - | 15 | CASSLLGMPGNTIYF | TGCGCCAGCAGCCTACTAGGGATGCCTGGAAACACCATATATTTT
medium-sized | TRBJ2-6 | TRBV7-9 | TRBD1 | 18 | CASSSGTGGLSGANVLTF | TGTGCCAGCAGCTCGGGGACAGGGGGCCTCTCGGGGGCCAACGTCCTGACTTTC
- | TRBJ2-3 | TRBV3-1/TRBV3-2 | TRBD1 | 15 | CASRRQGMNTDTQYF | TGTGCCAGCAGACGACAGGGGATGAACACAGATACGCAGTATTTT
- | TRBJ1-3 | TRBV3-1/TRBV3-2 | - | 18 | CASSQVFGGRTSGNTIYF | TGTGCCAGCAGCCAAGTATTTGGGGGGAGAACCTCTGGAAACACCATATATTTT
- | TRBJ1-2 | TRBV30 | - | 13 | CAWSPGGSYGYTF | TGTGCCTGGAGTCCGGGGGGAAGCTATGGCTACACCTTC
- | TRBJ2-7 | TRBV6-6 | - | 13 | CASSYVGAYEQYF | TGTGCCAGCAGTTACGTCGGGGCCTACGAGCAGTACTTC
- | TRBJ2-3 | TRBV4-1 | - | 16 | CASSQEPTGFTDTQYF | TGCGCCAGCAGCCAAGAACCCACGGGGTTTACAGATACGCAGTATTTT
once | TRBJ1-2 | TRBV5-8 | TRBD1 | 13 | CASSFTGTGGYTF | TGTGCCAGCAGCTTCACCGGGACAGGTGGCTACACCTTC
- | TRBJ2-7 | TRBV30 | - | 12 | CAWSPSSYEQYF | TGTGCCTGGAGTCCATCCTCCTACGAGCAGTACTTC
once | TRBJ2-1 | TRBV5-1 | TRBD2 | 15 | CASSPGGGDYNEQFF | TGCGCCAGCAGCCCGGGCGGGGGGGACTACAATGAGCAGTTCTTC
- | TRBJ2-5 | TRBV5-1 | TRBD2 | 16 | CASSSGLAGGQETQYF | TGCGCCAGCAGCTCCGGACTAGCGGGGGGGCAAGAGACCCAGTACTTC
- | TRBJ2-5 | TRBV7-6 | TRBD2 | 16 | CASSSYTGGRQETQYF | TGTGCCAGCAGCTCTTATACGGGGGGGCGTCAAGAGACCCAGTACTTC
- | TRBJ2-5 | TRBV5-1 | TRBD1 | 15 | CASSRGHTGGETQYF | TGCGCCAGCAGCAGGGGACATACAGGGGGGGAGACCCAGTACTTC
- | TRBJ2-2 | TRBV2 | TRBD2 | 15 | CASSGTSGNTGELFF | TGTGCCAGCAGTGGGACTAGCGGGAACACCGGGGAGCTGTTTTTT
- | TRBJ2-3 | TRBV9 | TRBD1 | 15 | CASSEGTGGVDTQYF | TGTGCCAGCAGCGAGGGGACAGGAGGAGTAGATACGCAGTATTTT
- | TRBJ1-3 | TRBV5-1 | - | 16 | CASSSAQGSSGNTIYF | TGCGCCAGCAGCTCCGCTCAGGGGAGCTCTGGAAACACCATATATTTT
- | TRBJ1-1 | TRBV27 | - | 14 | CASSFGVGNTEAFF | TGTGCCAGCAGTTTCGGGGTCGGGAACACTGAAGCTTTCTTT
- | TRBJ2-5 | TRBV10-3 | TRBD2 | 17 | CAIRPGLAGKYQETQYF | TGTGCCATCAGACCGGGACTAGCGGGAAAGTACCAAGAGACCCAGTACTTC
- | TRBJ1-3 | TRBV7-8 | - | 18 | CASSFGGQTGPSGNTIYF | TGTGCCAGCAGCTTTGGCGGGCAGACAGGACCTTCTGGAAACACCATATATTTT
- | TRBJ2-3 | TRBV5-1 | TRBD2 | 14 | CASRLAGVRDTQYF | TGCGCCAGCAGGCTAGCGGGGGTCAGGGATACGCAGTATTTT
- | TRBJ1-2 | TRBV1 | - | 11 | CTSTGGYGYTF | TGCACCAGTACAGGGGGCTATGGCTACACCTTC
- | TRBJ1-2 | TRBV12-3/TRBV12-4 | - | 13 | CASSLGADRGYTF | TGTGCCAGCAGTTTAGGGGCAGATCGGGGCTACACCTTC
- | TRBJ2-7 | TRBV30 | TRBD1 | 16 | CAWRKTRQGDSYEQYF | TGTGCCTGGAGGAAGACCCGACAGGGGGACTCCTACGAGCAGTACTTC
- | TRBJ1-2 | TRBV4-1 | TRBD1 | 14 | CASSSTGDRVGYTF | TGCGCCAGCAGCTCAACAGGGGACCGGGTCGGCTACACCTTC
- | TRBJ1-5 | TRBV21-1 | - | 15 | CASSTRQGAMEPQHF | TGTGCCAGCAGCACCAGACAGGGAGCTATGGAGCCCCAGCATTTT
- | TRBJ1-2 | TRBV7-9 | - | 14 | CASSSGGDFGGYTF | TGTGCCAGCAGCTCCGGCGGGGACTTTGGGGGCTACACCTTC
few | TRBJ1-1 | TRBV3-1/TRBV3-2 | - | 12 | CASEGRGGEAFF | TGTGCCAGCGAAGGAAGAGGGGGAGAAGCTTTCTTT
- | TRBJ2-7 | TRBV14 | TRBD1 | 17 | CASSQFSTGGIGYEQYF | TGTGCCAGCAGCCAGTTTTCAACAGGGGGCATCGGCTACGAGCAGTACTTC
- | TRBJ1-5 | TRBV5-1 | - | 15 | CASSLDGDSNQPQHF | TGCGCCAGCAGCTTGGACGGGGATAGCAATCAGCCCCAGCATTTT
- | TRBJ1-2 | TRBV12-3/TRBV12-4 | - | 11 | CASGTHYGYTF | TGTGCCAGCGGCACCCACTATGGCTACACCTTC
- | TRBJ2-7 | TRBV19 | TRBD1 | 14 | CASSIGTGGAEQYF | TGTGCCAGTAGTATCGGGACAGGGGGCGCCGAGCAGTACTTC
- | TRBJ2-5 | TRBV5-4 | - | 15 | CASTSDGGGGETQYF | TGTGCCAGCACCTCAGACGGCGGGGGCGGTGAGACCCAGTACTTC
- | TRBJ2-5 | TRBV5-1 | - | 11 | CASSGRETQYF | TGCGCCAGCAGCGGTCGGGAGACCCAGTACTTC
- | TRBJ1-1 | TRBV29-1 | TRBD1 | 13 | CSATNRGDTEAFF | TGCAGCGCAACGAACAGGGGTGACACTGAAGCTTTCTTT
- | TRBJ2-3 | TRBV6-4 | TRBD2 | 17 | CASSDSSAGGSTDTQYF | TGTGCCAGCAGTGACTCGTCAGCGGGGGGGTCCACAGATACGCAGTATTTT